Listed below are T cell receptor beta chains from one sample, sequenced in a study of blood T cell repertoires in COVID-19. The data were produced by immunoSEQ multiplex PCR, yet TCRdb's version contains in-frame clones alone and is incomplete. The sample has a few hundred thousand clones; around 90% are singletons. Material: peripheral blood. All receptors come from a woman aged 55-75 years with COVID-19, enrolled during active disease. The CDR3 runs from the conserved cysteine through the conserved F or W. A D gene is named only where the DNA matches it firmly. Expanded clones get a size class; other rows say once, few or many, or leave the size out.

TRBV6-1,TRBJ1-6,NA,NA,TGTGCCAGCAGTGAATCGGACAGAATCTATAATTCACCCCTCCACTTT,CASSESDRIYNSPLHF
TRBV28,TRBJ1-5,few,NA,TGTGCCAGCAGTCCCCTCTTCGGGGGGAGCCAGCCCCAGCATTTT,CASSPLFGGSQPQHF
TRBV11-2,TRBJ1-1,NA,NA,TGTGCCAGCAGCTTGGGGGCCAGGAACCCGAACACTGAAGCTTTCTTT,CASSLGARNPNTEAFF
TRBV2,TRBJ2-3,NA,NA,TGTGCCAGCAGGCCAGGTTTAGATACGCAGTATTTT,CASRPGLDTQYF
TRBV7-8,TRBJ2-7,once,NA,TGTGCCAGCACCCCGCGGGTCGGGTTATCCTACGAGCAGTACTTC,CASTPRVGLSYEQYF
TRBV28,TRBJ1-1,once,NA,TGTGCCAGCATTTCTACGCACACTGAAGCTTTCTTT,CASISTHTEAFF
TRBV28,TRBJ1-3,NA,NA,TGTGCCAGCAGGCTTAGTAGAAACACCATATATTTT,CASRLSRNTIYF
TRBV5-1,TRBJ1-2,NA,NA,TGCGCCAGCAGCTTGAGGAGGGGTGGCTATGGCTACACCTTC,CASSLRRGGYGYTF
TRBV19,TRBJ2-5,NA,NA,TGTGCCAGTAGTAAAGACCCTCAAGAGACCCAGTACTTC,CASSKDPQETQYF
TRBV6-5,TRBJ2-5,NA,TRBD2,TGTGCCAGCACCCTAGCGGGGGGTTTGGAGACCCAGTACTTC,CASTLAGGLETQYF
TRBV4-2,TRBJ2-7,NA,TRBD1,TGTGCCAGCAGCCAAAAATATTTAGGGGGCTCAACCTCGAACTACGAGCAGTACTTC,CASSQKYLGGSTSNYEQYF
TRBV12-3/TRBV12-4,TRBJ1-6,NA,NA,TGTGCCAGCAGTTTTAGCGTGTCACCCCTCCACTTT,CASSFSVSPLHF
TRBV27,TRBJ1-2,NA,NA,TGTGCCAGCAGTTTATCCCCGGGAGGGCTGGGCTACACCTTC,CASSLSPGGLGYTF
TRBV5-1,TRBJ1-3,NA,NA,TGCGCCAGCAGCCCTCTCCCGGGACAAGGAAACACCATATATTTT,CASSPLPGQGNTIYF
TRBV3-1/TRBV3-2,TRBJ1-2,NA,NA,TGTGCCAGCAGCCGAACGCAGGAAGCTAACTATGGCTACACCTTC,CASSRTQEANYGYTF
TRBV2,TRBJ2-2,NA,TRBD1,TGTGCCAGCAGAAGACAGGGGGCGAACACCGGGGAGCTGTTTTTT,CASRRQGANTGELFF
TRBV19,TRBJ1-1,NA,NA,TGTGCCAGTAGTCACGAAGGGGGCACTGAAGCTTTCTTT,CASSHEGGTEAFF
TRBV7-3,TRBJ2-1,NA,NA,TGTGCCAGCAGGAGGCCAGGGGATTCCTACAATGAGCAGTTCTTC,CASRRPGDSYNEQFF
TRBV19,TRBJ1-1,few,TRBD1,TGTGCCAGTAGTTCCGACAGGGGAACTGAAGCTTTCTTT,CASSSDRGTEAFF
TRBV7-2,TRBJ2-7,NA,NA,TGTGCCAGCAGCTTCGCGGGGCTTCCCTACGAGCAGTACTTC,CASSFAGLPYEQYF
TRBV29-1,TRBJ1-1,NA,TRBD1,TGCAGCGCGCGCACGACAGGGCGGAACACTGAAGCTTTCTTT,CSARTTGRNTEAFF
TRBV19,TRBJ1-1,NA,TRBD1,TGTGCCAGTAGTATACAGGGGGAGACTGAAGCTTTCTTT,CASSIQGETEAFF
TRBV30,TRBJ1-3,NA,NA,TGTGCCTGGAGTGGGGGGGGGCCGGGAAACACCATATATTTT,CAWSGGGPGNTIYF
TRBV5-1,TRBJ1-5,NA,NA,TGCGCCAGCCGAGCAGGGTTGAATCAGCCCCAGCATTTT,CASRAGLNQPQHF
TRBV5-1,TRBJ1-2,NA,NA,TGCGCCAGCAGCTTGGAGAACAGGGTGTCCGGCTACACCTTC,CASSLENRVSGYTF
TRBV3-1/TRBV3-2,TRBJ1-4,NA,TRBD1,TGTGCCAGCAGCCAACAAGGATCAGGGGGCGAACTGTTTTTT,CASSQQGSGGELFF
TRBV2,TRBJ2-5,NA,TRBD2,TGTGCCAGCAGTGAAGGGCTAGCGGGGAGAGAGACCCAGTACTTC,CASSEGLAGRETQYF
TRBV7-9,TRBJ2-2,NA,NA,TGTGCCAGCAGCCAAATTCCGGGTCTCGCGCCATCGATGTTTTTT,CASSQIPGLAPSMFF
TRBV5-1,TRBJ2-5,NA,TRBD1,TGCGCCAGCAGCGCCACGACAGGGACCCAAGAGACCCAGTACTTC,CASSATTGTQETQYF
TRBV28,TRBJ1-4,NA,TRBD1,TGTGCCAGCAGTTCTCCCGGGACAGGGAAAACTAATGAAAAACTGTTTTTT,CASSSPGTGKTNEKLFF
TRBV5-1,TRBJ1-1,NA,TRBD1,TGCGCCAGCAGCTTGGACATAGGGGGCGTCGCTGAAGCTTTCTTT,CASSLDIGGVAEAFF
TRBV3-1/TRBV3-2,TRBJ2-6,NA,NA,TGTGCCAGCAGCCTCAAAGCAGGGGCCAACGTCCTGACTTTC,CASSLKAGANVLTF
TRBV6-6,TRBJ1-5,once,NA,TGTGCCAGCAAACGGGAAAATCAGCCCCAGCATTTT,CASKRENQPQHF
TRBV7-3,TRBJ1-2,once,TRBD1,TGTGCCAGCAGCCCGACAGGGGCGACAAGAAATTATGGCTACACCTTC,CASSPTGATRNYGYTF
TRBV30,TRBJ2-7,NA,TRBD1,TGTGCCTGGAGACCCCGGGACAGAGGGTCGGTTTGGGAGCAGTACTTC,CAWRPRDRGSVWEQYF
TRBV5-1,TRBJ1-2,NA,NA,TGCGCCAGCAGCTCTGACAGCCCTTACTATGGCTACACCTTC,CASSSDSPYYGYTF
TRBV9,TRBJ1-2,NA,TRBD1,TGTGCCAGCAGCGGACAGACAGGGCCCTATGGCTACACCTTC,CASSGQTGPYGYTF
TRBV5-1,TRBJ1-1,NA,TRBD1,TGCGCCAGCAGTCAGATGCCGGGACAGGGACCGAACACTGAAGCTTTCTTT,CASSQMPGQGPNTEAFF
TRBV19,TRBJ1-2,NA,NA,TGTGCCAGTAGTATTGAGTATCTCTATGGCTACACCTTC,CASSIEYLYGYTF
TRBV6-1,TRBJ2-3,NA,TRBD1,TGTGCCAGCAGTGGAAGAAGGGGGGGACAGGGAATAGATACGCAGTATTTT,CASSGRRGGQGIDTQYF
TRBV5-5,TRBJ1-4,NA,NA,TGTGCCAGCAGCGCCCCGTTAAGCGGGACAATTTCAGGTGAAAAACTGTTTTTT,CASSAPLSGTISGEKLFF
TRBV5-4,TRBJ2-7,NA,TRBD1,TGTGCCAGCAGCACGGGGACAGGGGGCTACGAGCAGTACTTC,CASSTGTGGYEQYF
TRBV3-1/TRBV3-2,TRBJ1-2,NA,TRBD1,TGTGCCAGCAGCAACCACGGGGGACAGAACTATGGCTACACCTTC,CASSNHGGQNYGYTF
TRBV3-1/TRBV3-2,TRBJ1-4,NA,TRBD1,TGTGCCAGCAGCCAAGGACAGGGAGATACTAATGAAAAACTGTTTTTT,CASSQGQGDTNEKLFF
TRBV25-1,TRBJ1-4,NA,NA,TGTGCCAGCAGTGAAATACAGCTGAGGGCAACTAATGAAAAACTGTTTTTT,CASSEIQLRATNEKLFF
TRBV14,TRBJ2-1,few,NA,TGTGCCAGCAGCCAAGATCCTCGAGGAAGCTCCTACAATGAGCAGTTCTTC,CASSQDPRGSSYNEQFF
TRBV12-3/TRBV12-4,TRBJ1-2,NA,NA,TGTGCCAGCAGTCCAACAGGGTGGCGTGGCTACACCTTC,CASSPTGWRGYTF
TRBV25-1,TRBJ2-1,NA,TRBD2,TGTGCCAGCAGTGTGGCGAGCGGGGAGTCCAATGAGCAGTTCTTC,CASSVASGESNEQFF
TRBV10-3,TRBJ2-7,once,TRBD1,TGTGCCATCAGTGAGTCGCCGGGACAGGTCGCCTACGAGCAGTACTTC,CAISESPGQVAYEQYF
TRBV28,TRBJ1-2,NA,NA,TGTGCCAGCAGTCTTACGGGAGGCTACACCTTC,CASSLTGGYTF
TRBV5-8,TRBJ1-1,NA,NA,TGTGCCAGCAGCCCGCTACAGGGCTGGAACACTGAAGCTTTCTTT,CASSPLQGWNTEAFF
TRBV5-4,TRBJ1-2,NA,NA,TGTGCCAGCAGCTTGGTTGGACAGAACTATGGCTACACCTTC,CASSLVGQNYGYTF
TRBV6-1,TRBJ1-2,NA,NA,TGTGCCAGCAGTGAAGGGGGGGTACCCTATGGCTACACCTTC,CASSEGGVPYGYTF
TRBV5-1,TRBJ1-2,once,TRBD1,TGCGCCAGCAGCCCTAGGACAGGGGGCGCGATAGACTATGGCTACACCTTC,CASSPRTGGAIDYGYTF
TRBV2,TRBJ1-1,NA,NA,TGTGCCAGCGGCGTTTGGAGGTCTGAAGCTTTCTTT,CASGVWRSEAFF
TRBV4-1,TRBJ1-1,NA,NA,TGCGGGGCCGCCAGGAATATGAACACTGAAGCTTTCTTT,CGAARNMNTEAFF
TRBV6-5,TRBJ1-1,once,TRBD1,TGTGCCAGCAGTCGACAGGGAATCACTGAAGCTTTCTTT,CASSRQGITEAFF
TRBV19,TRBJ2-3,NA,NA,TGTGCCAGTACCCCCACTCCTATCACAGATACGCAGTATTTT,CASTPTPITDTQYF
TRBV3-1/TRBV3-2,TRBJ1-2,NA,TRBD1,TGTGCCAGCAGCCTTGACGGAGCAGGGGGCTATGGCTACACCTTC,CASSLDGAGGYGYTF
TRBV25-1,TRBJ2-2,NA,TRBD2,TGTGCCAGCACTACCGGGACTAACGTCGTCGGGGAGCTGTTTTTT,CASTTGTNVVGELFF